Below, 15 T cell receptor beta chains from the same sample are listed, as sequenced in a study of shared clonotypes between healthy human individuals. TCRdb's copy holds only in-frame clones and misses some; the assay was immunoSEQ multiplex PCR. The top ten hold around 0.6% of the sample, which has over a million clones, approximately 80% seen once. The sample taken for sequencing was memory CD4+ T cells from PBMCs. Documented subset: CD45RA-negative fraction. These receptors were taken from a man aged 18-30 years in good health. Some clones in this sample may be carry-over from other donors' samples.

The J gene is TRBJ1-2, the V gene TRBV11-2; possibly TRBD1 for D (6 bases). V lost 5 bases and J 4 bases, leaving 11 bases between the germline ends. Per germline, CDR1 SGHAT and CDR2 FQNNGV. The CDR3 is made up of 13 amino acids. The DNA of the CDR3 is TGTGCCAGCAGCGCATCACAGGGCTATGGCTACACCTTC. This codes for CASSASQGYGYTF.

V usage is TRBV9 and J usage is TRBJ2-7, with D perhaps TRBD1 (6 bases). V gave up 0 bases and J gave up 2 bases, with 12 bases separating them. Germline V CDR1 and CDR2: SGDLS, YYNGEE. CDR3 length: 15 amino acids. The CDR3 bases are TGTGCCAGCAGCGTAGGAGGGACAACGGCCTACGAGCAGTACTTC. Residues: CASSVGGTTAYEQYF.

This clone was counted once. The J gene is TRBJ1-1, the V gene TRBV5-1, with D possibly matching TRBD1 (6 bases). This CDR3 is 15 amino acids long. The V end was cut by 2 bases, the J end by 3 bases, with 14 bases between. Looked up from germline, CDR1 is SGHRS and CDR2 is YFSETQ. CDR3 protein: CASSLNRAEDTEAFF. DNA of the CDR3: TGCGCCAGCAGCTTAAACAGGGCTGAGGACACTGAAGCTTTCTTT.

This sequence joins TRBV4-1 and TRBJ2-5; D is perhaps TRBD2 (7 bases). CDR1 MGHRA and CDR2 YSYEKL come from the germline V gene. The germline V and J ends were trimmed by 0 bases and 4 bases, with 15 bases remaining between them. This CDR3 spans 16 amino acids. The CDR3 DNA reads TGCGCCAGCAGCCAAGAGGGGGGGGCGCTTGGAGAGACCCAGTACTTC. It encodes CASSQEGGALGETQYF.

Comments on this clone: One junction end disagrees with the germline gene, perhaps due to a read error. This sample also contains other DNA sequences that code for the same CDR3. J is TRBJ2-3 and V is TRBV20-1; D gene unclear. The CDR3 length is 11 residues. Germline CDR1 DFQATT, CDR2 SNEGSKA (reference sequence). The CDR3 nucleotides read TGCAGTGCCGGAAGCACCGATACGCAGTATTTT. Amino acids: CSAGSTDTQYF.

CDR3 sequence reads: CASSLVGRGAFF. Here the CDR3 DNA reads TGTGCCAGCAGTTTAGTCGGTAGAGGAGCTTTCTTT. J is TRBJ1-1 and V is TRBV28; D is unclear. Trimming stripped 2 bases from V and 10 bases from J, with 11 bases between. From germline, CDR1 is MDHEN and CDR2 SYDVKM. This CDR3 has 12 amino acids.

V and J are TRBV30 and TRBJ2-1, with TRBD2 matching over 12 bases. The CDR3 loop spans 15 amino acids. The V gene's germline CDR1 is GTSNPN and CDR2 SVGIG (reference sequence). V lost 0 bases, J lost 6 bases, and 3 bases stayed unmatched. The CDR3 sequence: CAWSVRLAGVNEQFF. The CDR3 DNA sequence: TGTGCCTGGAGTGTACGACTAGCGGGGGTCAATGAGCAGTTCTTC.

The CDR3 region has the DNA TGCGCCAGCGGCACTAGCGTTACAGATACGCAGTATTTT. Translated, it gives CASGTSVTDTQYF. This chain links TRBV5-1 with TRBJ2-3, with TRBD2 matching 7 bases. The V gene's germline CDR1 is SGHRS and CDR2 YFSETQ. The V segment lost 7 bases and the J segment 3 bases; nucleotides outside the gene matches: 5. CDR3 length: 13 residues.

This chain joins TRBV2 and TRBJ1-4, with TRBD1 identical over 9 bases. V lost 6 bases, J lost 8 bases, and 7 bases stayed unmatched. The CDR3 runs to 14 residues. The germline V gene has CDR1 SNHLY and CDR2 FYNNEI. The CDR3: CASRPRTGEEKLFF. The CDR3 nucleotides read TGTGCCAGCAGACCTCGGACAGGGGAGGAAAAACTGTTTTTT. The full variable domain, completed using reference TRBV2 and TRBJ1-4, is EPEVTQTPSHQVTQMGQEVILRCVPISNHLYFYWYRQILGQKVEFLVSFYNNEISEKSEIFDDQFSVERPDGSNFTLKIRSTKLEDSAMYFCASRPRTGEEKLFFGSGTQLSVL.

The V gene is TRBV18, the J gene TRBJ2-5, with a possible D match to TRBD1 (6 bases). This CDR3 is built from 15 residues. The V end was cut by 3 bases, the J end by 0 bases, with 11 bases between. Germline V gene lookup returns CDR1 KGHSH and CDR2 LQKENI. CDR3 residues: CASSPQQGDQETQYF. The CDR3 DNA sequence: TGTGCCAGCTCACCTCAACAGGGAGACCAAGAGACCCAGTACTTC. Filled out from reference TRBV18 and TRBJ2-5, the complete variable domain reads NAGVMQNPRHLVRRRGQEARLRCSPMKGHSHVYWYRQLPEEGLKFMVYLQKENIIDESGMPKERFSAEFPKEGPSILRIQQVVRGDSAAYFCASSPQQGDQETQYFGPGTRLLVL.

The chain uses TRBV6-1 and TRBJ1-2; TRBD1 matches at 9 bases. Germline V gene sequence: CDR1 MNHNS, CDR2 SASEGT. Trimming cost V 6 bases and J 4 bases; bases outside gene matches: 9. This CDR3 has 15 residues. In DNA form, the CDR3 reads TGTGCCAGCAGGGATACAGGGGGCCCTTTCTATGGCTACACCTTC. It codes for CASRDTGGPFYGYTF.

J is TRBJ2-7 and V is TRBV27; TRBD1 is a possible D gene (6 bases). Per germline, CDR1 MNHEY and CDR2 SMNVEV (reference sequence). The CDR3 loop spans 17 amino acids. The V and J ends lost 1 base and 0 bases respectively, with 16 bases between them. The CDR3 coding sequence is TGTGCCAGCAGTTTATGGTACGAGACAGGCAGCTCCTACGAGCAGTACTTC. This encodes CASSLWYETGSSYEQYF.

V and J are TRBV30 and TRBJ1-1, with TRBD1 as a possible D gene (5 bases). CDR1 and CDR2 from the germline V gene are GTSNPN and SVGIG (reference sequence). V lost 4 bases, J lost 0 bases, and 12 bases lay in between. The CDR3 extends over 14 amino acids. The CDR3 reads CAWTLREMNTEAFF. Written as DNA, the CDR3 is TGTGCCTGGACCCTCAGGGAAATGAACACTGAAGCTTTCTTT.

V gene TRBV6-6 combines with J gene TRBJ2-2; D gene unclear. The germline CDR1 and CDR2 sequences are MNHNY and SVGAGI (reference sequence). This CDR3 contains 14 residues. Trimming took off 2 bases at V and 6 bases at J, with 10 bases between the two ends. In DNA, the CDR3 is TGTGCCAGCAGTTACCACCCCGGACCCGGGGAGCTGTTTTTT. Its protein product is CASSYHPGPGELFF.

The chain links TRBV6-5 to TRBJ2-2; a weak D match, TRBD2 (6 bases). V lost 6 bases and J lost 8, with 10 bases in between. CDR1 is MNHEY and CDR2 is SVGAGI in the germline V gene. This CDR3 contains 12 residues. The CDR3 protein is CASRQSGGELFF. The CDR3 bases are TGTGCCAGCAGACAAAGCGGGGGGGAGCTGTTTTTT.